This T cell receptor (beta chain) was recorded in a study of cytomegalovirus exposure and HLA in healthy donors. Broader study findings: Most TCR sequences were uncommon, yet certain public TCRs appeared in many donors.

Trimming removed 4 bases at V and 8 bases at J, with 11 bases between. Germline CDR1 ENHRY, CDR2 SYGVKD. This CDR3 comprises 13 residues. As for this clone: The antigen remains undetermined.

The data were produced by immunoSEQ multiplex PCR, yet TCRdb's version contains in-frame clones alone and is incomplete. The sample consists of roughly 150,000 clones, about 96% of them appearing once. This chain uses TRBV10-3 with TRBJ1-4; D is possibly TRBD1 (6 bases). What was sequenced was PBMCs. The source is a woman between 18 and 29 years old in good health and CMV-seronegative. The DNA of the CDR3 is TGTGCCATCAGTGGACGACAGGAGGAAAAACTGTTTTTT. This translates into CAISGRQEEKLFF.